This T cell receptor beta chain stems from a study of OX40 agonist ivuxolimab in advanced cancers. Study-wide background: Patients receiving dose escalation had hepatocellular carcinoma, melanoma, renal cell or head and neck cancer.

Comments on this clone: Its antigen remains unknown.

Overall study results and limits: Relative to CD4+, CD8+ T cells held more expanded clones on average. Clones of CD4+ and CD8+ blood T cells grew by week 6 at doses of 0.1 to 3.0 mg/kg.

Using immunoSEQ multiplex PCR, the repertoire was profiled, and TCRdb retains in-frame clones only, with some absent. This table holds tens of thousands of clones, about 88% found once. Patients were excluded for autoimmune disease history or systemic immunosuppression. This CDR3 has 11 residues. Trimming took off 4 bases at V and 3 bases at J, with 4 bases between the two ends. The germline V gene encodes CDR1 MNHEY and CDR2 SVGAGI. The J gene is TRBJ2-7, the V gene TRBV6-5; D remains ambiguous. This receptor was identified in an adult with an advanced solid tumor such as melanoma, head and neck, liver or kidney cancer. The sequences come from CD4+ or CD8+ T cells sorted from blood, collected in a trial of the OX40 agonist ivuxolimab. The DNA of the CDR3 is TGTGCCAGCAGTTCAAACTACGAGCAGTACTTC. Its protein is CASSSNYEQYF.